The entry below describes one T cell receptor beta chain. Its cognate antigen is unknown. Trimming left V 0 bases short and J 6 bases short, with 12 bases between. Germline V gene data show CDR1 as DFQATT and CDR2 as SNEGSKA (reference sequence). CDR3 length: 13 residues. A second PCR of 7 to 11 cycles used a sample-barcoded 5' primer and a J-beta primer mix. Unique molecular identifiers of 12 random nucleotides labeled each cDNA. Every individual sample yielded 2.5 million or more paired-end reads (each containing CDR3). MiXCR, applied by TCRdb to the 5' RACE reads, yields one record per CDR3 protein. The table shows approximately 1.5 million distinct CDR3 sequences, with around 40% occurring only once. This record belongs to a study of blood T cells in healthy people across ages. Study-level points and caveats: Among T cells, TCR beta diversity per million cells dropped roughly linearly as age rose.

V gene TRBV20-1 combines with J gene TRBJ2-7, with D perhaps TRBD2 (6 bases). The clonotype comes from a woman aged 18-29 years in good health. Source material: blood. CDR3 region: CSARDQGLLEQYF. The CDR3 nucleotides are TGCAGTGCTAGAGATCAGGGACTCCTCGAGCAGTACTTC.